This T cell receptor (beta chain) originates from a study of blood T cell repertoires in COVID-19. In the authors' workflow: Nucleated cell number was recorded as an estimate derived from reference gene primer amplification. Profiling relied on immunoSEQ multiplex PCR, and the TCRdb table lists in-frame clones only, not all of them. The V and J calls and clone size were taken over from that table, and D and trimming were inferred from the DNA. The sample carries roughly 440,000 clones, approximately 89% recorded once. The table lists this clone with a few counts. The Seattle site enrolled patients during active infection and followed them longitudinally. This CDR3 is 17 amino acids long. CDR1 is MGHRA, CDR2 YSYEKL, per germline. The ends lost 3 bases at V and 5 bases at J; junction bases unmatched: 10.

The source is a woman aged 45-65 years with COVID-19, enrolled during active disease. The gene calls are TRBV4-1 and TRBJ1-5, with 10 bases identical to TRBD1. Sequenced sample: peripheral blood. As DNA, the CDR3 is TGCGCCAGCAGCCACCCCGGGGGACAGGGGATTGATCAGCCCCAGCATTTT. Its translation is CASSHPGGQGIDQPQHF.